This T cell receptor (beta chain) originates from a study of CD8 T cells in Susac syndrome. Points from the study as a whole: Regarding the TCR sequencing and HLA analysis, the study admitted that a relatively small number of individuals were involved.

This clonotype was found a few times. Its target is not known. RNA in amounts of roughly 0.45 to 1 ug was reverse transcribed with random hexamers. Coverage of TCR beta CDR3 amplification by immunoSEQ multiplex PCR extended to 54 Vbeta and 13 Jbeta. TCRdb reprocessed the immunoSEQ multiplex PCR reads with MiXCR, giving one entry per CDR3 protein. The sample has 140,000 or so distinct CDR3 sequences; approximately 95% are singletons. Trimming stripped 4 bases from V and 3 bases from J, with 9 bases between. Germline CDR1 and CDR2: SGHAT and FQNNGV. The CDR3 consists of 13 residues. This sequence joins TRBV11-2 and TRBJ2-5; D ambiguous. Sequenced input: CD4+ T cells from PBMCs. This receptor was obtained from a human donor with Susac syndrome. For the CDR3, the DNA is TGTGCCAGCAGCTCCGGAACCAAAGAGACCCAGTACTTC. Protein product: CASSSGTKETQYF.